Listed below are T cell receptor beta chains from one sample, sequenced in a study of T cells in Graves' hyperthyroidism and ophthalmopathy. TCRdb called the multiplex PCR reads again in MiXCR, with one record for every CDR3 protein. The table shows around 700,000 distinct CDR3 sequences, with 18% occurring only once. The sequenced sample was blood. These receptors were collected from a woman aged 50 to 60 with Graves' hyperthyroidism that later progressed to Graves' ophthalmopathy. The CDR3 runs from the conserved cysteine through the conserved F or W. Fields, in order: clone size, J gene, V gene, CDR3 protein. Only part of the rows carry a size: once, few, many, or a class if the clone is expanded.

clone_size: many; j_call: TRBJ2-3; v_call: TRBV7-3; cdr3_aa: CASSLRPLAAGTDTQYF
clone_size: many; j_call: TRBJ1-5; v_call: TRBV7-9; cdr3_aa: CASSPGGRSNQPQHF
clone_size: many; j_call: TRBJ2-2; v_call: TRBV20-1; cdr3_aa: CSATGQRNTGELFF
clone_size: few; j_call: TRBJ2-2; v_call: TRBV7-9; cdr3_aa: CASSLALQNTGELFF
clone_size: .; j_call: TRBJ1-6; v_call: TRBV19; cdr3_aa: CASSTTGGADSPLHF
clone_size: .; j_call: TRBJ2-3; v_call: TRBV7-6; cdr3_aa: CASSSSAGGTDTQYF
clone_size: once; j_call: TRBJ2-5; v_call: TRBV20-1; cdr3_aa: CSANTPFSGESQETQYF
clone_size: many; j_call: TRBJ2-1; v_call: TRBV3-1; cdr3_aa: CASSQELAGSLLYNEQFF
clone_size: many; j_call: TRBJ2-5; v_call: TRBV3-1; cdr3_aa: CASRLAETQYF
clone_size: .; j_call: TRBJ2-7; v_call: TRBV11-2; cdr3_aa: CASSLIAGTGRAYEQYF
clone_size: many; j_call: TRBJ2-2; v_call: TRBV5-1; cdr3_aa: CASSFEVNTGELFF
clone_size: .; j_call: TRBJ2-7; v_call: TRBV6-1; cdr3_aa: CASSYGDREYEQYF
clone_size: many; j_call: TRBJ2-2; v_call: TRBV12-3/TRBV12-4; cdr3_aa: CATLPGGNTGELFF
clone_size: .; j_call: TRBJ2-3; v_call: TRBV27; cdr3_aa: CASSLRRQVGDTQYF
clone_size: .; j_call: TRBJ1-6; v_call: TRBV5-1; cdr3_aa: CASSSEGGRNSPLHF
clone_size: .; j_call: TRBJ2-7; v_call: TRBV2; cdr3_aa: CASRLFSYEQYF
clone_size: many; j_call: TRBJ2-1; v_call: TRBV12-3/TRBV12-4; cdr3_aa: CASSLGQGEGNEQFF
clone_size: few; j_call: TRBJ1-5; v_call: TRBV6-1; cdr3_aa: CASSARGYPYSNQPQHF
clone_size: many; j_call: TRBJ1-1; v_call: TRBV6-2/TRBV6-3; cdr3_aa: CASSYFRQQVNTEAFF
clone_size: many; j_call: TRBJ1-1; v_call: TRBV27; cdr3_aa: CASSSGRFGTEAFF
clone_size: many; j_call: TRBJ1-2; v_call: TRBV20-1; cdr3_aa: CSATPQENYGYTF
clone_size: .; j_call: TRBJ1-6; v_call: TRBV7-9; cdr3_aa: CASSDRTGKYSPLHF
clone_size: .; j_call: TRBJ2-1; v_call: TRBV3-1; cdr3_aa: CASSQDRTGGMDKQFF
clone_size: many; j_call: TRBJ2-5; v_call: TRBV2; cdr3_aa: CASKPGLAFWETQYF
clone_size: .; j_call: TRBJ2-5; v_call: TRBV7-8; cdr3_aa: CASSAQPGLAGTTGETQYF
clone_size: many; j_call: TRBJ1-2; v_call: TRBV12-3/TRBV12-4; cdr3_aa: CASSLLQDGYTF
clone_size: few; j_call: TRBJ2-2; v_call: TRBV18; cdr3_aa: CASSYDRFTNTGELFF
clone_size: many; j_call: TRBJ2-1; v_call: TRBV3-1; cdr3_aa: CASSQNAAGVNEQFF
clone_size: .; j_call: TRBJ2-5; v_call: TRBV20-1; cdr3_aa: CSARHRVETQYF
clone_size: few; j_call: TRBJ1-1; v_call: TRBV2; cdr3_aa: CASRDVGNRVNTEAFF
clone_size: many; j_call: TRBJ1-4; v_call: TRBV5-1; cdr3_aa: CASSFGQGREKLFF
clone_size: many; j_call: TRBJ2-1; v_call: TRBV30; cdr3_aa: CAWSVSENNEQFF
clone_size: few; j_call: TRBJ2-1; v_call: TRBV6-1; cdr3_aa: CASRGTGRLNEQFF
clone_size: .; j_call: TRBJ2-5; v_call: TRBV14; cdr3_aa: CASSSGWVRETQYF
clone_size: .; j_call: TRBJ1-2; v_call: TRBV4-1; cdr3_aa: CASSQPRGGYGYTF
clone_size: many; j_call: TRBJ2-7; v_call: TRBV3-1; cdr3_aa: CASSQEAGPNPYEQYF
clone_size: many; j_call: TRBJ2-7; v_call: TRBV11-2; cdr3_aa: CASSRPPSYEQYF
clone_size: few; j_call: TRBJ1-2; v_call: TRBV27; cdr3_aa: CASSLSIGTGGYGYTF
clone_size: few; j_call: TRBJ2-3; v_call: TRBV29-1; cdr3_aa: CSVLSTDTQYF
clone_size: few; j_call: TRBJ2-7; v_call: TRBV11-2; cdr3_aa: CASSLESPPSYEQYF
clone_size: many; j_call: TRBJ2-1; v_call: TRBV12-3/TRBV12-4; cdr3_aa: CASRDSLYNEQFF
clone_size: few; j_call: TRBJ1-5; v_call: TRBV20-1; cdr3_aa: CSARTSGTGGNQPQHF
clone_size: few; j_call: TRBJ1-1; v_call: TRBV10-3; cdr3_aa: CAIRTSPGQGAPEAFF
clone_size: many; j_call: TRBJ2-2; v_call: TRBV18; cdr3_aa: CASSPAEGSTGELFF
clone_size: many; j_call: TRBJ1-1; v_call: TRBV6-1; cdr3_aa: CASSSAWNTEAFF
clone_size: .; j_call: TRBJ1-1; v_call: TRBV6-2/TRBV6-3; cdr3_aa: CASSSGGLGVNTEAFF
clone_size: few; j_call: TRBJ2-7; v_call: TRBV7-3; cdr3_aa: CASSFNAGGNYEQYF
clone_size: few; j_call: TRBJ2-3; v_call: TRBV5-1; cdr3_aa: CASGFLGLAGEHTQYF
clone_size: .; j_call: TRBJ1-2; v_call: TRBV15; cdr3_aa: CATSNANYGYTF
clone_size: .; j_call: TRBJ2-5; v_call: TRBV10-3; cdr3_aa: CAIRSSDGETQYF
clone_size: many; j_call: TRBJ2-7; v_call: TRBV11-2; cdr3_aa: CASSPFEGRGEQYF
clone_size: few; j_call: TRBJ2-2; v_call: TRBV10-3; cdr3_aa: CAIRTGGGSGELFF
clone_size: few; j_call: TRBJ1-2; v_call: TRBV27; cdr3_aa: CASSSLGTGEDGYTF
clone_size: .; j_call: TRBJ2-7; v_call: TRBV9; cdr3_aa: CASSVGFPVGASYEQYF
clone_size: many; j_call: TRBJ1-1; v_call: TRBV5-1; cdr3_aa: CASSLSQSTEAFF